The source of this T cell receptor beta chain is a study of neurological immune-mediated disorders. This clonotype appeared many times. V was shortened by 2 bases and J by 8 bases, with 15 bases between the two germline ends. This CDR3 is built from 15 residues. From germline, CDR1 is KGHDR and CDR2 SFDVKD. The cDNA was produced through 5'RACE with 10-nucleotide random UMIs. TCRdb reprocessed the 5' RACE reads via MiXCR and lists one record per CDR3 protein. In the table there are about 59,000 distinct CDR3 sequences, roughly an eighth of which are singletons. The chain combines TRBV24-1 with TRBJ2-1; D call uncertain. Sequencing was done on a sample of PBMCs. The clonotype originates from a woman aged 55-75 years with HTLV-1-associated myelopathy (HAM/TSP). The CDR3, as DNA: TGTGCCACCAGTGATTCCTACACCCCGTTGGATGAGCAGTTCTTC. Its protein is CATSDSYTPLDEQFF.